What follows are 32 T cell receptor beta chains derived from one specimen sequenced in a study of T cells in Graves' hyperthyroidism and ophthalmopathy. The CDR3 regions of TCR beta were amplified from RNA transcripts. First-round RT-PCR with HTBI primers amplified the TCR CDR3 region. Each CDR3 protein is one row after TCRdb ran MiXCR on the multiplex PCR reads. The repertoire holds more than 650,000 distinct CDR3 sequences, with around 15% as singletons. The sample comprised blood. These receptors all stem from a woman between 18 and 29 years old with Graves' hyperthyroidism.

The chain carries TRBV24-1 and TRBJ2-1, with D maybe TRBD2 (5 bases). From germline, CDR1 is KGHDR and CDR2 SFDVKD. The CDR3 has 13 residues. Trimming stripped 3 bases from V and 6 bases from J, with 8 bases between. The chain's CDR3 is CATSDVSGNEQFF. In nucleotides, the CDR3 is TGTGCCACCAGTGATGTCAGCGGCAATGAGCAGTTCTTC.

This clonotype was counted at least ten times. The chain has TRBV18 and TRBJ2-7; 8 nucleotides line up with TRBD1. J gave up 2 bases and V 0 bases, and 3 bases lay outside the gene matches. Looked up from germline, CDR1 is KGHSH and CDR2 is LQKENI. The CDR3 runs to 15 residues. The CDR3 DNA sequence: TGTGCCAGCTCACCACCTCAGACAGGGGCCTACGAGCAGTACTTC. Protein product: CASSPPQTGAYEQYF.

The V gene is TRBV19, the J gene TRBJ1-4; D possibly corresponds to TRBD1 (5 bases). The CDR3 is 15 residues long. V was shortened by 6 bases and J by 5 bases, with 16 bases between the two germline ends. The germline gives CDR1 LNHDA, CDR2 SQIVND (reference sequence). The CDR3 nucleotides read TGTGCCAGTAGACCAACCTGGGGCGAAAATGAAAAACTGTTTTTT. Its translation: CASRPTWGENEKLFF.

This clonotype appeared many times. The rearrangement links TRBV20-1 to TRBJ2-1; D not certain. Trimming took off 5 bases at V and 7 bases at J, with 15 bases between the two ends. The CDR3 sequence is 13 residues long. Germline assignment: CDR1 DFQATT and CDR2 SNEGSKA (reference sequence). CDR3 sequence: CSAAPRPGNEQFF. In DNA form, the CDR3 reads TGCAGTGCTGCTCCCAGACCTGGGAATGAGCAGTTCTTC.

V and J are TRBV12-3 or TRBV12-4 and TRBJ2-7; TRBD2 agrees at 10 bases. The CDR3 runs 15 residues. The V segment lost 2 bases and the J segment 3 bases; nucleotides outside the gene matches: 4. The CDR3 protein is CASSLFASGSYEQYF. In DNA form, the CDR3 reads TGTGCCAGCAGTTTATTCGCTAGCGGGAGCTACGAGCAGTACTTC.

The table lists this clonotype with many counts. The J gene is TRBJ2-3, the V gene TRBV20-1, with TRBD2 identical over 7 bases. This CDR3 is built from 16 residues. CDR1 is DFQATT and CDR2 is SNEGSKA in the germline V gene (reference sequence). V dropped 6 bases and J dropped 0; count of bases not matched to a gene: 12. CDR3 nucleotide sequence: TGCAGTGCATTACCGGGGAGGGGAACTAGCACAGATACGCAGTATTTT. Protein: CSALPGRGTSTDTQYF.

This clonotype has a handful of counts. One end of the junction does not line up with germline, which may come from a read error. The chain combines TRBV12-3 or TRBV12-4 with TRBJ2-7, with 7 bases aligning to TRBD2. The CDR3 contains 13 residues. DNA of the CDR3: TGTGCCAGCTCTTGGGGAGGGACTTACGAGCAGTGCTTC. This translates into CASSWGGTYEQCF.

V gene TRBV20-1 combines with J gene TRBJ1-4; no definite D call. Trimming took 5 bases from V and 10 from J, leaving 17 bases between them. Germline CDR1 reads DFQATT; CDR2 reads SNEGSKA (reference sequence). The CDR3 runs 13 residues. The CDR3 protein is CSAVKDRGLKLFF. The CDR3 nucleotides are TGCAGTGCTGTGAAAGACCGCGGTTTAAAACTGTTTTTT.

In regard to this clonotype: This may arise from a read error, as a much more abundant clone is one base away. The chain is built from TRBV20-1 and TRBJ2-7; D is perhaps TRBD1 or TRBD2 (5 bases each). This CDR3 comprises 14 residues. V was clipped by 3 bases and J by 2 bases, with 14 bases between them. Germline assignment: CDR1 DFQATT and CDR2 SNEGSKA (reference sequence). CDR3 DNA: TGCAGTGCTAGGGGACCAGACGGGACCTACGAGCAGTACTTC. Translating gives CSARGPDGTYEQYF.

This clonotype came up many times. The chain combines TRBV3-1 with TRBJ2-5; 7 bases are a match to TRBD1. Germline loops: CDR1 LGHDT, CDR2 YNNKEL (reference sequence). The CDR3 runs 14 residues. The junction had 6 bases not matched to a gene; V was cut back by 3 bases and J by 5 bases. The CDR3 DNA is TGTGCCAGCAGCCACTTAGGGGGCGAGGAGACCCAGTACTTC. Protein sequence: CASSHLGGEETQYF.

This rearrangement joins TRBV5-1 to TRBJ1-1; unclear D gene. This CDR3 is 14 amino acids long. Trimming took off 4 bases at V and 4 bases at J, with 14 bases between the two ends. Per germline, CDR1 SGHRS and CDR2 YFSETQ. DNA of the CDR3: TGCGCCAGCAGCATAGGGAGATCACTCACTGAAGCTTTCTTT. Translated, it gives CASSIGRSLTEAFF.

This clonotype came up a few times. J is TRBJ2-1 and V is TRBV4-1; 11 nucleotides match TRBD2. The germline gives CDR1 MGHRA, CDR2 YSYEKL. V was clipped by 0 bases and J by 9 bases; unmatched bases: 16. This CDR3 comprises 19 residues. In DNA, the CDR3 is TGCGCCAGCAGCCAAGAAGGCCCTAGCGGGAGGAGGCGTATAGCTGAGCAGTTCTTC. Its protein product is CASSQEGPSGRRRIAEQFF.

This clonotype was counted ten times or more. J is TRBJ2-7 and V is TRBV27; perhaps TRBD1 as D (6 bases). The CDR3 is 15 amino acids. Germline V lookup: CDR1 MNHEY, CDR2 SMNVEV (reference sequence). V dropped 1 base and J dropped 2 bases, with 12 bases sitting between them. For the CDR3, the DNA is TGTGCCAGCAGTTTATATGGTGCAGGGGCCTACGAGCAGTACTTC. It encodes CASSLYGAGAYEQYF.

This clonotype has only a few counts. CDR3 bases: TGTGCCACCAGCCCAGGGGGGGAGCCCCAGCATTTT. Amino acid sequence: CATSPGGEPQHF. The J gene is TRBJ1-5, the V gene TRBV15; 7 bases fit TRBD1. With 5 bases clipped from V and 8 bases from J, the junction kept 3 bases outside the gene matches. The CDR3 has 12 residues. The germline V gene has CDR1 LNHNV and CDR2 YYDKDF (reference sequence).

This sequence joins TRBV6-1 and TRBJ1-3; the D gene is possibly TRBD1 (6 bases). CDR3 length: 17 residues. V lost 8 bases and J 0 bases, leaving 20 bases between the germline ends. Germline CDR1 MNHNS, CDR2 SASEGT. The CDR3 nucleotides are TGTGCCAGCCGTCGGCAGGGGAACAGAAACTCTGGAAACACCATATATTTT. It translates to CASRRQGNRNSGNTIYF.

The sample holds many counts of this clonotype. CDR3 nucleotide sequence: TGTGCCAGCTCACCGACAGAGTACAATGAGCAGTTCTTC. It encodes CASSPTEYNEQFF. The chain has TRBV18 and TRBJ2-1; possibly TRBD1 for D (5 bases). The germline V gene has CDR1 KGHSH and CDR2 LQKENI. This CDR3 spans 13 amino acids. V lost 3 bases to trimming and J lost 4 bases, with 7 bases between them. Full variable domain (outside the CDR3, taken from reference TRBV18 and TRBJ2-1): NAGVMQNPRHLVRRRGQEARLRCSPMKGHSHVYWYRQLPEEGLKFMVYLQKENIIDESGMPKERFSAEFPKEGPSILRIQQVVRGDSAAYFCASSPTEYNEQFFGPGTRLTVL.

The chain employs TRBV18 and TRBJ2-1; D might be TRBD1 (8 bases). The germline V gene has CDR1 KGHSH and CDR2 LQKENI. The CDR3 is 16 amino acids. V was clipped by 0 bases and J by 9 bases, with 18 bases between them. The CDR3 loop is CASSPPAQGGFGEQFF. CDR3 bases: TGTGCCAGCTCACCACCGGCACAGGGGGGGTTTGGTGAGCAGTTCTTC. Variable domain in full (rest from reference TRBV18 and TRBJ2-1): NAGVMQNPRHLVRRRGQEARLRCSPMKGHSHVYWYRQLPEEGLKFMVYLQKENIIDESGMPKERFSAEFPKEGPSILRIQQVVRGDSAAYFCASSPPAQGGFGEQFFGPGTRLTVL.

The CDR3 here is CASSLGQAREQFF. As DNA, the CDR3 is TGTGCCAGCAGCCTCGGACAGGCCCGTGAGCAGTTCTTC. The chain combines TRBV14 with TRBJ2-1; TRBD1 matches at 7 bases. The V segment lost 4 bases and the J segment 9 bases; nucleotides outside the gene matches: 6. The CDR3 spans 13 residues. Germline CDR1 SGHDN, CDR2 FVKESK. Drawing the rest from reference TRBV14 and TRBJ2-1, the complete variable domain is EAGVTQFPSHSVIEKGQTVTLRCDPISGHDNLYWYRRVMGKEIKFLLHFVKESKQDESGMPNNRFLAERTGGTYSTLKVQPAELEDSGVYFCASSLGQAREQFFGPGTRLTVL.

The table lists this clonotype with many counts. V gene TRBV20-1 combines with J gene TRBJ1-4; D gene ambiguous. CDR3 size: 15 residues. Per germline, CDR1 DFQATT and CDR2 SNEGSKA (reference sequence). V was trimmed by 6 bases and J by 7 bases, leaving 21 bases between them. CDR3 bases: TGCAGTGCGAGGGTCGCGACGTCTACGTCTGAAAAACTGTTTTTT. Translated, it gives CSARVATSTSEKLFF.

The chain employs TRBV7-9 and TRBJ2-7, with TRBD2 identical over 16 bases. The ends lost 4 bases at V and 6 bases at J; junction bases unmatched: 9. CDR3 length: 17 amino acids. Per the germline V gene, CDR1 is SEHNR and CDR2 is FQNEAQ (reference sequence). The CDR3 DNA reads TGTGCCAGCAGCTCCTCCGGGACTAGCGGGAGGGCCGGCGAGCAGTACTTC. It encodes CASSSSGTSGRAGEQYF. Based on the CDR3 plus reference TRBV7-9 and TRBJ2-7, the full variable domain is DTGVSQNPRHKITKRGQNVTFRCDPISEHNRLYWYRQTLGQGPEFLTYFQNEAQLEKSRLLSDRFSAERPKGSFSTLEIQRTEQGDSAMYLCASSSSGTSGRAGEQYFGPGTRLTVT.

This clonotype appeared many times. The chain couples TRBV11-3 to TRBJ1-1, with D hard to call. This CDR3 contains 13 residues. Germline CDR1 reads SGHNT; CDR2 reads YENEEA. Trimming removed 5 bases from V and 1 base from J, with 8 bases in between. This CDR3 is CASSQDWNTEAFF. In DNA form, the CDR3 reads TGTGCCAGCAGCCAAGACTGGAACACTGAAGCTTTCTTT.

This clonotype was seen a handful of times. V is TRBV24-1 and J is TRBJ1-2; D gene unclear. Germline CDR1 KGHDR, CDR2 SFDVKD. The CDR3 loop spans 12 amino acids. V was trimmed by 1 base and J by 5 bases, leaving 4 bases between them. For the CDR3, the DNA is TGTGCCACCAGTGATTTCTATTATGGCTACACCTTC. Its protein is CATSDFYYGYTF.

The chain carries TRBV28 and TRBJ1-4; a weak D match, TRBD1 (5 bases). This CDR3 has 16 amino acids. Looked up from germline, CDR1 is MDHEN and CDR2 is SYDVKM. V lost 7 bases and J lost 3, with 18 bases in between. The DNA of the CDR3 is TGTGCCAGCAACCAAACGGTCAGGGCATCTAATGAAAAACTGTTTTTT. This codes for CASNQTVRASNEKLFF.

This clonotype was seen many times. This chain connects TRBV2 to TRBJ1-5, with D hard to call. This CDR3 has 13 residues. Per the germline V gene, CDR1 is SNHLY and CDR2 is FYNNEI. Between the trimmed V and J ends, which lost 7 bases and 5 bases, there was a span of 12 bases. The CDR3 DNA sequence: TGTGCCAGCACACGTAACCTTTATCAGCCCCAGCATTTT. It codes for CASTRNLYQPQHF.

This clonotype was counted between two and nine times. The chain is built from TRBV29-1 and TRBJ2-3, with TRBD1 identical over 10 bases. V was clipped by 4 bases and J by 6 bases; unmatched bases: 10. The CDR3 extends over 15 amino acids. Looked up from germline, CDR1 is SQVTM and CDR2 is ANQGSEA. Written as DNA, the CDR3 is TGCAGCGTTGTCTTGGCGGGACAGGGGTCTGATACGCAGTATTTT. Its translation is CSVVLAGQGSDTQYF.

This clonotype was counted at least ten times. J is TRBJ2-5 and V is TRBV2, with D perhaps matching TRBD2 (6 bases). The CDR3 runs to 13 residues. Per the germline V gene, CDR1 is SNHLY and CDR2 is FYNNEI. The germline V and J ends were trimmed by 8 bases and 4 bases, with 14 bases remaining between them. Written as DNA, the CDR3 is TGTGCCAGCCATTTTTCAGCGGGAGAGACCCAGTACTTC. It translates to CASHFSAGETQYF.

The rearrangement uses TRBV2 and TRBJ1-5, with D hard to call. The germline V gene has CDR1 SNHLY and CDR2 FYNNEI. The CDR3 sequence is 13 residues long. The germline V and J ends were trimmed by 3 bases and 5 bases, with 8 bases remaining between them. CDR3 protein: CASSDSRDQPQHF. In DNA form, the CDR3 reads TGTGCCAGCAGTGATAGCCGGGATCAGCCCCAGCATTTT.

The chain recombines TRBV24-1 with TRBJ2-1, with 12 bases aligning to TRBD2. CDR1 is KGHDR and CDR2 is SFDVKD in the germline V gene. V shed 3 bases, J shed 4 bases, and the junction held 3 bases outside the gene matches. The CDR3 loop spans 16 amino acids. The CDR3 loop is CATSDSTSGRYNEQFF. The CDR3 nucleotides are TGTGCCACCAGTGATAGTACTAGCGGGAGGTACAATGAGCAGTTCTTC.

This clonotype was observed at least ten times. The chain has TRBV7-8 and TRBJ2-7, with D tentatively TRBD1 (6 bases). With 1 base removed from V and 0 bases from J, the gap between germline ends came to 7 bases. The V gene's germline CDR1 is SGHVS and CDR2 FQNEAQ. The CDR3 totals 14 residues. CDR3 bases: TGTGCCAGCAGCTTAGTCAGGGGCTCCTACGAGCAGTACTTC. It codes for CASSLVRGSYEQYF.

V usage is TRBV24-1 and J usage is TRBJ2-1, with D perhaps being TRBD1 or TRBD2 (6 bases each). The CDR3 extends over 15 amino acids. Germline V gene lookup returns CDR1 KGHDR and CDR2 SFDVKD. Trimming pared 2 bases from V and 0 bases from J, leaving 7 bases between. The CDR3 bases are TGTGCCACCAGTGATTCGGGGGCCTCCTACAATGAGCAGTTCTTC. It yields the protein CATSDSGASYNEQFF.

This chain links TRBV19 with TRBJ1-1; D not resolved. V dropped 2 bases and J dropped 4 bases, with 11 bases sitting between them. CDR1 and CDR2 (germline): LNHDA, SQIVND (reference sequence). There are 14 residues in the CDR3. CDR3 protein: CASSIIAAGTEAFF. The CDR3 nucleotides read TGTGCCAGTAGTATAATTGCGGCGGGCACTGAAGCTTTCTTT.

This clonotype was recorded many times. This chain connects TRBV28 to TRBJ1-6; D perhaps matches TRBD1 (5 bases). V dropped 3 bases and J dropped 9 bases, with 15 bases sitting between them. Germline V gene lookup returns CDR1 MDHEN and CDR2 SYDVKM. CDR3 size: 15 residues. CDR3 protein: CASSFSLGRGSPLHF. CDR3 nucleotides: TGTGCCAGCAGTTTTTCTCTGGGTAGGGGTTCACCCCTCCACTTT.